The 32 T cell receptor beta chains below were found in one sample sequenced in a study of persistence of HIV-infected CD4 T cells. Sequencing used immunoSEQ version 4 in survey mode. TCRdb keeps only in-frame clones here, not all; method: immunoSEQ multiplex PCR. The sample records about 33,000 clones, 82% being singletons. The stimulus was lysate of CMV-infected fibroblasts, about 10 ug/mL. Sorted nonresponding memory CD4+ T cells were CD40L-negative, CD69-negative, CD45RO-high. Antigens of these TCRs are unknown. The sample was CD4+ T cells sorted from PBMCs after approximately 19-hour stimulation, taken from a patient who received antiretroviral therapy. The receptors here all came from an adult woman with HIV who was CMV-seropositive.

The CDR3 is CASSVGQGLTGNTIYF. CDR3 sequence (DNA): TGTGCCAGCAGCGTAGGACAGGGATTAACTGGAAACACCATATATTTT. This chain links TRBV9 with TRBJ1-3; the match to TRBD1 covers 7 bases. Germline V gene data show CDR1 as SGDLS and CDR2 as YYNGEE. This CDR3 region has 16 residues. The V segment lost 0 bases and the J segment 2 bases; nucleotides outside the gene matches: 5.

This chain's CDR3 is CASSWTRGDTQYF. CDR3 DNA sequence: TGTGCCAGCAGCTGGACTAGGGGAGATACGCAGTATTTT. The chain couples TRBV11-1 to TRBJ2-3, with 7 bases identical to TRBD2. Germline V gene data show CDR1 as SGHAT and CDR2 as FQDESV (reference sequence). Trimming cost V 4 bases and J 5 bases; bases outside gene matches: 3. This CDR3 spans 13 amino acids. Looking up the rest from reference TRBV11-1 and TRBJ2-3 gives the full variable domain: EAEVAQSPRYKITEKSQAVAFWCDPISGHATLYWYRQILGQGPELLVQFQDESVVDDSQLPKDRFSAERLKGVDSTLKIQPAELGDSAMYLCASSWTRGDTQYFGPGTRLTVL.

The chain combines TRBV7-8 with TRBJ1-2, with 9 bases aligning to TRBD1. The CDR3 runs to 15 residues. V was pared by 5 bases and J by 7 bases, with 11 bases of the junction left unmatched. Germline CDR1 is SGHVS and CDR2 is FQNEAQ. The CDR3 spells CASSLTGGERTGYTF. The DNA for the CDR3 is TGTGCCAGCAGCCTTACAGGGGGCGAAAGGACTGGCTACACCTTC.

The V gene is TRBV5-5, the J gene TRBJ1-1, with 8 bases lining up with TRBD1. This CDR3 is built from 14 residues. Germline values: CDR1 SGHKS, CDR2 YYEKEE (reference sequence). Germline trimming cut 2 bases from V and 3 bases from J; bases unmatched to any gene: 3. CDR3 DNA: TGTGCCAGCAGCTTTAGACAGGGGTACACTGAAGCTTTCTTT. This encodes CASSFRQGYTEAFF.

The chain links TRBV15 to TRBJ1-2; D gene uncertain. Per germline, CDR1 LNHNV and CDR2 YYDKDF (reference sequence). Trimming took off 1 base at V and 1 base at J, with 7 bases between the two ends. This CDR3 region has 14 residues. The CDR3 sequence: CATSRANINYGYTF. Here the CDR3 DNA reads TGTGCCACCAGCAGAGCGAACATTAACTATGGCTACACCTTC.

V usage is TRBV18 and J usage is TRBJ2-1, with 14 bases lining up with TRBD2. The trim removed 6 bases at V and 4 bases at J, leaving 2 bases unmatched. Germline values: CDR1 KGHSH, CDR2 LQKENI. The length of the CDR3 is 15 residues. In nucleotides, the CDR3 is TGTGCCAGCTCCGGACTAGCGGGGGGTTACAATGAGCAGTTCTTC. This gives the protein CASSGLAGGYNEQFF.

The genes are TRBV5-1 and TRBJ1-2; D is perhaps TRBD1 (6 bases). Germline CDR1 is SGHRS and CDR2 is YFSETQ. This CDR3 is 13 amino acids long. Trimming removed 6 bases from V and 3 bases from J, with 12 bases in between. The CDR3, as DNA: TGCGCCAGCAAACCAGGGGTTTACTATGGCTACACCTTC. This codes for CASKPGVYYGYTF.

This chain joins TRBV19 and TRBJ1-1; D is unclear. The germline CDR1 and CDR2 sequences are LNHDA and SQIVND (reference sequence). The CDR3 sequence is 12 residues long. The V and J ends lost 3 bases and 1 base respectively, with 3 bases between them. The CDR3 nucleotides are TGTGCCAGTAGTATGAAGAACACTGAAGCTTTCTTT. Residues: CASSMKNTEAFF.

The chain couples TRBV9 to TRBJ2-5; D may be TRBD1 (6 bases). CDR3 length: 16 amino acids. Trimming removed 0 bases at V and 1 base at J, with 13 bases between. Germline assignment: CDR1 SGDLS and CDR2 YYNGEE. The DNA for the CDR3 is TGTGCCAGCAGCGTAGGGCAGGGGAAAGGCCAAGAGACCCAGTACTTC. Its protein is CASSVGQGKGQETQYF.

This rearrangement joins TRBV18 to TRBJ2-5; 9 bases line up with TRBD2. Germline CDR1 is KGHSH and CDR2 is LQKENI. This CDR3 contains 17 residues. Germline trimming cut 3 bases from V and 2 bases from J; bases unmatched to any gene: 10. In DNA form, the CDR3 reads TGTGCCAGCTCACCTCGCCCCCTGACTAGCGGTCAAGAGACCCAGTACTTC. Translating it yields CASSPRPLTSGQETQYF.

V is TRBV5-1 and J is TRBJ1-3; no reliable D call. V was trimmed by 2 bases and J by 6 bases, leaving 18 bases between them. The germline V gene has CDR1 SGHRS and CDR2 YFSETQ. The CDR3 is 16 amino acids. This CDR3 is CASSFNPGSKLNTIYF. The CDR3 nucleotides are TGCGCCAGCAGCTTTAATCCGGGGAGTAAATTAAACACCATATATTTT.

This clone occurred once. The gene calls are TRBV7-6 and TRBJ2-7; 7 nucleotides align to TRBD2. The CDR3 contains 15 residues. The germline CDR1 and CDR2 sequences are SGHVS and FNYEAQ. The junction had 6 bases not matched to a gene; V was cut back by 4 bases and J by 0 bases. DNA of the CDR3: TGTGCCAGCAGCTCCAGCGGGAAGAGCTCCTACGAGCAGTACTTC. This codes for CASSSSGKSSYEQYF.

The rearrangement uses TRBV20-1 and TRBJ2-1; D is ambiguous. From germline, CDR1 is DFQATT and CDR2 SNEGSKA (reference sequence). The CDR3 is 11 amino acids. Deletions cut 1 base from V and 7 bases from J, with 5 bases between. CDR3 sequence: CSARVVNEQFF. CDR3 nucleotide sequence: TGCAGTGCTAGAGTGGTGAATGAGCAGTTCTTC.

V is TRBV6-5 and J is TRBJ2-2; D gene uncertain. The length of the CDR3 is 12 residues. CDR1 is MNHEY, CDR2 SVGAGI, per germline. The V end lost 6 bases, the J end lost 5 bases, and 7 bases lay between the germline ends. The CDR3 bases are TGTGCCAGCAGGAGGCGGACCGGGGAGCTGTTTTTT. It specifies CASRRRTGELFF.

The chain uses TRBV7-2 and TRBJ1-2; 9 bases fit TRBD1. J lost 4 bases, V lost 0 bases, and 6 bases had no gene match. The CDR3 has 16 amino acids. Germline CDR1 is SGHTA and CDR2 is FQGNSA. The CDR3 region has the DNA TGTGCCAGCAGCTTAGCTTCGACAGGGGGGACCTATGGCTACACCTTC. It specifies CASSLASTGGTYGYTF.

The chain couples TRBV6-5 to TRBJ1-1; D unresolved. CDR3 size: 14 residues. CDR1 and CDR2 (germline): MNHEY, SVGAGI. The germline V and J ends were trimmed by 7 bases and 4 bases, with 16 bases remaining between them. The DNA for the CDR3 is TGTGCCAGCACGAGGACGGTGGCGTCCACTGAAGCTTTCTTT. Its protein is CASTRTVASTEAFF.

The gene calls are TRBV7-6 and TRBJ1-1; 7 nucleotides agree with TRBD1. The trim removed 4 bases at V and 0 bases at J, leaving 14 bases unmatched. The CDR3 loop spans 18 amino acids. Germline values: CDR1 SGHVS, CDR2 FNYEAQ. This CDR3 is CASSSRLWDRSMNTEAFF. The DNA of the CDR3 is TGTGCCAGCAGCTCACGACTATGGGACAGATCCATGAACACTGAAGCTTTCTTT.

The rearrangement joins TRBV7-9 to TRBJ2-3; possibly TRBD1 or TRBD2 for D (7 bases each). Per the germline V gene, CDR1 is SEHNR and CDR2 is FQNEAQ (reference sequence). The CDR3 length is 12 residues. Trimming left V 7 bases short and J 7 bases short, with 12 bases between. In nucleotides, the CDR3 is TGTGCCAGCACCAGGGGGGGATATACGCAGTATTTT. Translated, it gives CASTRGGYTQYF.

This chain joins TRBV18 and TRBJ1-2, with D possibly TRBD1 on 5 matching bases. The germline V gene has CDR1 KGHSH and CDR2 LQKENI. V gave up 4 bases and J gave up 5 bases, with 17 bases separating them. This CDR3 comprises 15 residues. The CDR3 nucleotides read TGTGCCAGCTCACATTCGGGACGGCCTCTATATGGCTACACCTTC. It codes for CASSHSGRPLYGYTF.

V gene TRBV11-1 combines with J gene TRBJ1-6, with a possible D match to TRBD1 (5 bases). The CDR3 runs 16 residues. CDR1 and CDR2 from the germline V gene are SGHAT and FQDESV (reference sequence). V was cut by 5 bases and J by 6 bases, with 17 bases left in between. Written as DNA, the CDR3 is TGTGCCAGCAGCCGCGGCGAGGGACGAGGTAATTCACCCCTCCACTTT. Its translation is CASSRGEGRGNSPLHF.

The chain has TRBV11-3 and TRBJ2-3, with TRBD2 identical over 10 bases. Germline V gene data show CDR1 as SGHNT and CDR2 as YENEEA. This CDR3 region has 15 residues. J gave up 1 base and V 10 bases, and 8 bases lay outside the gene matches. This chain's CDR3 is CATGGLAGGTDTQYF. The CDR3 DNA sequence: TGTGCCACCGGAGGCCTAGCGGGAGGCACAGATACGCAGTATTTT.

CDR3 nucleotides: TGTGCCAGTAGCCTGGGGACAGGGCATTTTTTCGGGAACTACGAGCAGTACTTC. The encoded protein is CASSLGTGHFFGNYEQYF. This sequence joins TRBV19 and TRBJ2-7, with 9 bases identical to TRBD1. Germline V lookup: CDR1 LNHDA, CDR2 SQIVND (reference sequence). Losses at the gene ends were 6 bases for V and 3 bases for J; bases not matched to a gene: 18. CDR3 size: 18 residues. Together with reference TRBV19 and TRBJ2-7, the CDR3 gives the full variable domain: DGGITQSPKYLFRKEGQNVTLSCEQNLNHDAMYWYRQDPGQGLRLIYYSQIVNDFQKGDIAEGYSVSREKKESFPLTVTSAQKNPTAFYLCASSLGTGHFFGNYEQYFGPGTRLTVT.

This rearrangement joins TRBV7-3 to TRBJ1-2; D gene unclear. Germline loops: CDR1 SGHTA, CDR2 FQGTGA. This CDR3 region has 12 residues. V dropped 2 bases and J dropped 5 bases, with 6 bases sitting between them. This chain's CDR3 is CASSLLGYGYTF. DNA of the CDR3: TGTGCCAGCAGCTTACTAGGGTATGGCTACACCTTC.

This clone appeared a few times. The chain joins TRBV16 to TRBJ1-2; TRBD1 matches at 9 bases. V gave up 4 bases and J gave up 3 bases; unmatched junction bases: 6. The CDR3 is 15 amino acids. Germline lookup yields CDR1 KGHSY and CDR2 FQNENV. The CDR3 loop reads CASSLSDRGDYGYTF. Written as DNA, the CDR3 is TGTGCCAGCAGCCTATCGGACAGGGGAGACTATGGCTACACCTTC.

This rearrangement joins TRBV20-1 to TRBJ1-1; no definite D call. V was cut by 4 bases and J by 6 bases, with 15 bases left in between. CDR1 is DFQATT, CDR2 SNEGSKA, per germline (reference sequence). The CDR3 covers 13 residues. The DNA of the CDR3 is TGCAGTGCTATTGAAATCGGAGGGTCTGAAGCTTTCTTT. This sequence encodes CSAIEIGGSEAFF.

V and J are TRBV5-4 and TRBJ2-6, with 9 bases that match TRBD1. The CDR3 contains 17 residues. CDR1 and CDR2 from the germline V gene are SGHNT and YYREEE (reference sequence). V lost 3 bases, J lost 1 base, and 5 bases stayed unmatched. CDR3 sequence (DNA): TGTGCCAGCAGCTCCGGACAGGGGATTTCTGGGGCCAACGTCCTGACTTTC. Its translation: CASSSGQGISGANVLTF.

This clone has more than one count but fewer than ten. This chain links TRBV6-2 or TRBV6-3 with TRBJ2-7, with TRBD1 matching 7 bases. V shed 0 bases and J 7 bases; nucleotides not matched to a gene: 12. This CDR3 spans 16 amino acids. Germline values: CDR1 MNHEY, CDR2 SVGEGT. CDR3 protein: CASSYSASGQRGEQYF. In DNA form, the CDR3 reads TGTGCCAGCAGTTACTCGGCCTCGGGACAGAGGGGTGAGCAGTACTTC.

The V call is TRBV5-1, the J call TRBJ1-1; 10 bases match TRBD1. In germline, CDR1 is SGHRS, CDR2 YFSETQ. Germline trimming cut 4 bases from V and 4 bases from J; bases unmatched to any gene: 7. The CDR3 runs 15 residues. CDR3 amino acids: CASSRGGDRGTEAFF. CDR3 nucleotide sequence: TGCGCCAGCAGCAGGGGAGGGGACAGGGGCACTGAAGCTTTCTTT. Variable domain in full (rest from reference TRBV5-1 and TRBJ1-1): KAGVTQTPRYLIKTRGQQVTLSCSPISGHRSVSWYQQTPGQGLQFLFEYFSETQRNKGNFPGRFSGRQFSNSRSEMNVSTLELGDSALYLCASSRGGDRGTEAFFGQGTRLTVV.

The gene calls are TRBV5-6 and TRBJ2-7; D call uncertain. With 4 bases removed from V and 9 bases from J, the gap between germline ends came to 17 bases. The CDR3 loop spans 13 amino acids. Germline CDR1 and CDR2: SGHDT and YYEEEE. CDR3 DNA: TGTGCCAGCAGCCAAGAAGGTTCCGTGGTGCAGTACTTC. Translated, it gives CASSQEGSVVQYF. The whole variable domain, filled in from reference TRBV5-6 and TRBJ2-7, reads DAGVTQSPTHLIKTRGQQVTLRCSPKSGHDTVSWYQQALGQGPQFIFQYYEEEERQRGNFPDRFSGHQFPNYSSELNVNALLLGDSALYLCASSQEGSVVQYFGPGTRLTVT.

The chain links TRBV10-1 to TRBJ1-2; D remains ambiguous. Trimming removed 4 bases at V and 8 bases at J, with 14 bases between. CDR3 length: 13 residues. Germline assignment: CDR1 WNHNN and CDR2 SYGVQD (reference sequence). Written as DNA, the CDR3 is TGCGCCAGCAGTGGAATGGCCGGGAGCGGCTACACCTTC. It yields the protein CASSGMAGSGYTF.

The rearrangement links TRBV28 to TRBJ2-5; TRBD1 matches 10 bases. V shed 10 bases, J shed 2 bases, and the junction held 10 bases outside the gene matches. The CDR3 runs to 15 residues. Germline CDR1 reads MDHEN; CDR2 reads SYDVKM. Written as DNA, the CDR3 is TGTGCCACCGTCGACAGGGGGCTGGTACAAGAGACCCAGTACTTC. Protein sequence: CATVDRGLVQETQYF.

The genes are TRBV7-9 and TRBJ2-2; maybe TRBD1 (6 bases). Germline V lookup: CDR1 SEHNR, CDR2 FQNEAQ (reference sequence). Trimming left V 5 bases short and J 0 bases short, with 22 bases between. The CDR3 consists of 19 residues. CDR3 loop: CASSRGQTWGRTNTGELFF. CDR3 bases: TGTGCCAGCAGCCGAGGACAGACTTGGGGCCGAACGAACACCGGGGAGCTGTTTTTT.